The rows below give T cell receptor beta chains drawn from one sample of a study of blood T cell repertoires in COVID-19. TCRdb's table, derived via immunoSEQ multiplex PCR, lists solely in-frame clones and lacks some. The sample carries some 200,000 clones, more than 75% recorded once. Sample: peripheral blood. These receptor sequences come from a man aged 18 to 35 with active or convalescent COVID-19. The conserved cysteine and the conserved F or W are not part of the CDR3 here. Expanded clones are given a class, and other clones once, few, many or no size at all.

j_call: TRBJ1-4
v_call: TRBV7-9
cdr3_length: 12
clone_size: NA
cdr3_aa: ASSRGSSNEKLF

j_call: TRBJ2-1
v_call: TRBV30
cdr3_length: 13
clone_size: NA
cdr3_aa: AWSVQAAAYNEQF

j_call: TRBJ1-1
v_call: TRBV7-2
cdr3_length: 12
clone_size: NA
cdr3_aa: ASSPAGRGTEAF

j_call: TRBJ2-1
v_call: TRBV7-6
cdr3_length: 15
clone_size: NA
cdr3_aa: ASSSAAVEVPYNEQF

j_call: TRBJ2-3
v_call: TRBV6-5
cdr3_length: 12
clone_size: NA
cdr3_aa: ASSISGGTDTQY

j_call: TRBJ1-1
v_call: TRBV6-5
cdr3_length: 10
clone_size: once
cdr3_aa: AGRQGWTEAF

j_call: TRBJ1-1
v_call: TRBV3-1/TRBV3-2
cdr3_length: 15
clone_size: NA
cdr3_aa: ASSLGKLSSMRAEAF

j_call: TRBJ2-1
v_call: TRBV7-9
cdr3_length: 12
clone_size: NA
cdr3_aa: ASSLGRLDHEQF

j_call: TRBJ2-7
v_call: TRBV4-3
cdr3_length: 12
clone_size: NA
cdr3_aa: ASSPGTGEYEQY

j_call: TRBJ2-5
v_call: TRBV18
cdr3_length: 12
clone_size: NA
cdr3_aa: ASSPRGPGETQY

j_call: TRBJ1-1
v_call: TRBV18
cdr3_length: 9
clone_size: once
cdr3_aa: ASSTDTEAF

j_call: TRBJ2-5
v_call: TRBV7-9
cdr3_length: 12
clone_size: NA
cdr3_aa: ASRKTAIQETQY

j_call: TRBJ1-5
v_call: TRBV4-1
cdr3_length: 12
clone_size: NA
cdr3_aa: ASSQVTGRQPQH

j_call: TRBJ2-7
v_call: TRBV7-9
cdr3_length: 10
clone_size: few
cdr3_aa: ASSPGPGRQY

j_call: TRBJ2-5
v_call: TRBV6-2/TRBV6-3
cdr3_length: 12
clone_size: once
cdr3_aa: ASSILGQQETQY

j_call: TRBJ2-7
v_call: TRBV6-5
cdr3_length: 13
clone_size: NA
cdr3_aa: ASSRAIGGSYEQY